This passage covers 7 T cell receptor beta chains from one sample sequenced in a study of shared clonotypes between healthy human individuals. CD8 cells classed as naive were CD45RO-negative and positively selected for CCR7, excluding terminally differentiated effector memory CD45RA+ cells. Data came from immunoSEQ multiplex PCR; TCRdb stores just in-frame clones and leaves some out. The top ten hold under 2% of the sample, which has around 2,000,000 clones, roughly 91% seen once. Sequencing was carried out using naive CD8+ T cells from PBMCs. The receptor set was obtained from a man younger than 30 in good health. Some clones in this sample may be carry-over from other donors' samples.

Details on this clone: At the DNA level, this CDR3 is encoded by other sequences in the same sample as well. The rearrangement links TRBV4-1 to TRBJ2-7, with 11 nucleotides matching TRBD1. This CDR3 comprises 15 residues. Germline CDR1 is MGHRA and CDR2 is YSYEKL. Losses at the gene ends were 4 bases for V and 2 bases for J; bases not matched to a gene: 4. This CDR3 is CASSRGTGGTYEQYF. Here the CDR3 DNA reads TGCGCCAGCAGCCGAGGGACAGGGGGGACCTACGAGCAGTACTTC.

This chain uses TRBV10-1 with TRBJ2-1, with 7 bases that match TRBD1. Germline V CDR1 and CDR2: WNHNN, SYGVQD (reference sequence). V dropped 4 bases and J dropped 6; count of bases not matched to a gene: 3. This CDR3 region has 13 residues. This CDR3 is CASSVQGPNEQFF. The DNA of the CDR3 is TGCGCCAGCAGTGTACAGGGGCCCAATGAGCAGTTCTTC.

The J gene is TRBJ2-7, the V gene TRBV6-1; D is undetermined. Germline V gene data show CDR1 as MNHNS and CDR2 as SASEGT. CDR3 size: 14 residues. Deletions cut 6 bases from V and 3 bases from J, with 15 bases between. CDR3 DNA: TGTGCCAGCAGCGACAAACTTCGGATCTACGAGCAGTACTTC. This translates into CASSDKLRIYEQYF.

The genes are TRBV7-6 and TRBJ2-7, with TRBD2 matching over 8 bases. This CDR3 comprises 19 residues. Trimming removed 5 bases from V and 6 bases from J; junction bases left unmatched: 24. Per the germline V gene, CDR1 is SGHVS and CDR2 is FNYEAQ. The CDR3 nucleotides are TGTGCCAGCAGCGCCCGGTCGAGCGGGAGTGAGGGCGGGGAAGGCGAGCAGTACTTC. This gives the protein CASSARSSGSEGGEGEQYF.

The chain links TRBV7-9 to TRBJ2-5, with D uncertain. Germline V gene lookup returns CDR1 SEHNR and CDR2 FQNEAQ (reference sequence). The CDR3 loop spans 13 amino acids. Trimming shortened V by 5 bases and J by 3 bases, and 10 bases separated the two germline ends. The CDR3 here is CASSQPAEETQYF. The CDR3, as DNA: TGTGCCAGCAGCCAACCGGCGGAAGAGACCCAGTACTTC.

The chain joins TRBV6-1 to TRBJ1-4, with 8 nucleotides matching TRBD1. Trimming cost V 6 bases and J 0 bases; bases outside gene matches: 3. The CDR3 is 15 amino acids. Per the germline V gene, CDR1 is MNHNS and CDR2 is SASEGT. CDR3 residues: CASRRQGPTNEKLFF. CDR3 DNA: TGTGCCAGCAGACGACAGGGGCCAACTAATGAAAAACTGTTTTTT.

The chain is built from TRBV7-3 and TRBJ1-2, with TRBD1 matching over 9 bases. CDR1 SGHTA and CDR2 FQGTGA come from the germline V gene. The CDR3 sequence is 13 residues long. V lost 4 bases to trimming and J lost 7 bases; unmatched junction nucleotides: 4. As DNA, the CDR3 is TGTGCCAGCAGCTCAGACAGGGGGACTGGCTACACCTTC. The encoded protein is CASSSDRGTGYTF.